What follows is one T cell receptor beta chain and its context. Its antigen is unknown. These data come from a study of cytomegalovirus exposure and HLA in healthy donors. Study overall: Early released data comprised tens of millions of unique TCRs from HLA-typed donors.

Germline CDR1 SGDLS, CDR2 YYNGEE. This CDR3 region has 16 residues. Trimming removed 0 bases from V and 5 bases from J; junction bases left unmatched: 4. Study-level results: Previous analysis showed most TCR beta V segments were productive about 87% or about 30% of the time. Reportedly, TCR beta sequences accurately predicted HLA-A and HLA-B alleles in most subjects.

13 Jbeta primers and 60 Vbeta primers were used for the PCR. The protocol was immunoSEQ multiplex PCR, while the TCRdb copy is restricted to in-frame clones and leaves out a portion. The sample has 95,000 to 150,000 clones, over 60% seen once; the top ten hold around 4.8%. The sample was PBMCs. The sequence came from a man aged 55 to 70 in good health and CMV-seropositive. This chain connects TRBV9 to TRBJ2-2; 10 bases agree with TRBD2. Here the CDR3 DNA reads TGTGCCAGCAGCGTAGGGGCTAGCGGGGGTACCGGGGAGCTGTTTTTT. It specifies CASSVGASGGTGELFF.